The 3 T cell receptor beta chains below all came from one sample that was sequenced in a study of T cell repertoires in cytomegalovirus infection. No antigen has been identified for these receptors. TCRdb re-called the reads with MiXCR, one entry per CDR3 protein. Of 570,000 or so distinct CDR3 sequences in the sample, around two fifths are singletons; the top ten hold 48%. This specimen was cultured PBMCs, taken from culture after CMV antigen stimulation. The origin of the receptors is a human donor in good health (CMV status not recorded). Some clones in this sample may be carry-over from other donors' samples.

CDR3 residues: CASSPEAAGELFF. The CDR3 DNA sequence: TGTGCCAGCAGCCCGGAGGCAGCCGGGGAGCTGTTTTTT. The gene calls are TRBV5-4 and TRBJ2-2, with D possibly matching TRBD2 (5 bases). Trimming removed 4 bases from V and 6 bases from J, with 10 bases in between. The V gene's germline CDR1 is SGHNT and CDR2 YYREEE (reference sequence). The CDR3 covers 13 residues.

This clonotype has a handful of counts. The chain joins TRBV7-2 to TRBJ1-3; no clear D. Germline CDR1 and CDR2: SGHTA and FQGNSA. This CDR3 comprises 15 residues. V was pared by 1 base and J by 0 bases, with 7 bases between. CDR3 sequence: CASSLERGSGNTIYF. CDR3 sequence (DNA): TGTGCCAGCAGCTTAGAGCGGGGCTCTGGAAACACCATATATTTT.

The rearrangement links TRBV7-9 to TRBJ2-1; 7 nucleotides agree with TRBD1. The germline V gene has CDR1 SEHNR and CDR2 FQNEAQ (reference sequence). J was trimmed by 7 bases and V by 8 bases; bases with no gene match: 2. This CDR3 is built from 11 residues. The CDR3 region has the DNA TGTGCCAGCGAGGGGGCGAATGAGCAGTTCTTC. Translated: CASEGANEQFF.